The 32 T cell receptor beta chains in this list originate from one sample, sequenced in a study of identical twins. TCRdb passed the 5' RACE reads through MiXCR, listing each CDR3 protein once. This table holds about 240,000 distinct CDR3 sequences, about 10% found once. The sequenced sample consisted of memory T cells sorted from blood. These receptors originate from a man aged 45-65 years in good health.

This clonotype showed up many times. The V call is TRBV12-3 or TRBV12-4, the J call TRBJ2-1; 8 bases fit TRBD2. CDR3 length equals 15 residues. J gave up 1 base and V 7 bases, and 6 bases lay outside the gene matches. Here the CDR3 reads CASTTGLGSYNEQFF. CDR3 DNA: TGTGCCAGCACCACGGGACTAGGGTCCTACAATGAGCAGTTCTTC.

The table lists this clonotype with many counts. The chain joins TRBV6-2 or TRBV6-3 to TRBJ2-4; possible D gene TRBD2, 5 bases. The V gene's germline CDR1 is MNHEY and CDR2 SVGEGT. The CDR3 length is 16 residues. With 6 bases removed from V and 0 bases from J, the gap between germline ends came to 15 bases. In DNA, the CDR3 is TGTGCCAGCAGCGACCCGGGAAGATTAGCCAAAAACATTCAGTACTTC. Protein product: CASSDPGRLAKNIQYF.

This clonotype has a count of ten or more. This rearrangement joins TRBV12-3 or TRBV12-4 to TRBJ2-1; D may be TRBD2 (7 bases). CDR3 length equals 18 residues. V gave up 3 bases and J gave up 6 bases, with 24 bases separating them. The DNA for the CDR3 is TGTGCCAGCAGTTTTGTGGCGCGGGGGCCCTACAAACGCAATGAGCAGTTCTTC. Residues: CASSFVARGPYKRNEQFF.

This clonotype has a handful of counts. The chain couples TRBV6-2 or TRBV6-3 to TRBJ2-3; 8 bases fit TRBD2. Germline loops: CDR1 MNHEY, CDR2 SVGEGT. V was clipped by 7 bases and J by 2 bases; unmatched bases: 5. The CDR3 is 14 amino acids. The CDR3 reads CASKLAGITDTQYF. The DNA of the CDR3 is TGTGCCAGCAAGCTAGCGGGCATCACAGATACGCAGTATTTT.

This clonotype was picked up many times. The rearrangement links TRBV20-1 to TRBJ2-1, with D perhaps TRBD2 (6 bases). The CDR3 is 15 residues long. Germline V gene sequence: CDR1 DFQATT, CDR2 SNEGSKA (reference sequence). V lost 0 bases, J lost 6 bases, and 15 bases lay in between. The CDR3 DNA reads as TGCAGTGCTAGAGACCGAGCGGGCCTTGCCAATGAGCAGTTCTTC. Protein sequence: CSARDRAGLANEQFF.

This clonotype was observed once. The CDR3 nucleotides read TGTGCCAGTAGGGCCTCCGTCGCCAATTCACCCCTCCACTTT. Protein: CASRASVANSPLHF. The V and J genes are TRBV19 and TRBJ1-6, with no clear D. V gave up 6 bases and J gave up 7 bases, with 13 bases separating them. CDR1 is LNHDA and CDR2 is SQIVND in the germline V gene (reference sequence). The CDR3 consists of 14 residues.

The CDR3 here is CSVEQQRFNEQFF. CDR3 nucleotide sequence: TGCAGCGTTGAACAACAACGGTTCAATGAGCAGTTCTTC. The rearrangement links TRBV29-1 to TRBJ2-1; no reliable D call. Germline values: CDR1 SQVTM, CDR2 ANQGSEA. V shed 2 bases and J shed 6 bases, with 11 bases lying between them. The CDR3 covers 13 residues.

This clonotype was seen only a few times. The J gene is TRBJ1-3, the V gene TRBV5-6; 7 nucleotides align to TRBD1. J lost 2 bases, V lost 3 bases, and 8 bases had no gene match. CDR1 is SGHDT, CDR2 YYEEEE, per germline. There are 16 residues in the CDR3. The CDR3 region is CASSSPGQKAGNTIYF. CDR3 coding DNA: TGTGCCAGCAGCTCCCCGGGACAGAAAGCTGGAAACACCATATATTTT.

This clonotype was detected ten times or more. The rearrangement links TRBV7-6 to TRBJ2-1, with D unclear. Germline V gene lookup returns CDR1 SGHVS and CDR2 FNYEAQ. V lost 4 bases and J lost 8, with 9 bases in between. This CDR3 has 12 residues. The CDR3 sequence: CASSYRRDEQFF. The CDR3 bases are TGTGCCAGCAGCTATCGAAGGGATGAGCAGTTCTTC.

This clonotype was counted a few times. The genes are TRBV4-3 and TRBJ1-3, with D hard to call. V was shortened by 0 bases and J by 0 bases, with 12 bases between the two germline ends. Looked up from germline, CDR1 is LGHNA and CDR2 is YSLEER. The CDR3 covers 17 residues. CDR3 bases: TGCGCCAGCAGCCAAGATTTATGGCGTCTCTCTGGAAACACCATATATTTT. It is translated as CASSQDLWRLSGNTIYF.

A word on this clonotype: Given a much more abundant clone one base away, this may be a read error. The rearrangement joins TRBV12-3 or TRBV12-4 to TRBJ2-1; TRBD2 aligns across 8 bases. The CDR3 length is 14 residues. J was trimmed by 7 bases and V by 6 bases; bases with no gene match: 8. CDR3 in DNA: TGTGCCAGCAGCCGGACTAGCAGGATAAATGAGCAGTTCTTC. The encoded protein is CASSRTSRINEQFF.

This clonotype has only a few counts. V and J are TRBV28 and TRBJ1-4; no clear D gene. The CDR3 sequence is 14 residues long. V dropped 6 bases and J dropped 6 bases, with 14 bases sitting between them. Germline V lookup: CDR1 MDHEN, CDR2 SYDVKM. The CDR3 DNA follows: TGTGCCAGCAGCCACCACGACGGCGATGAAAAACTGTTTTTT. Protein product: CASSHHDGDEKLFF.

This clonotype was observed a handful of times. CDR3 bases: TGCAGTGCTAGAGATGTCGCTAGCGGGGGCACAGATACGCAGTATTTT. Encoded protein: CSARDVASGGTDTQYF. The gene calls are TRBV20-1 and TRBJ2-3; 9 bases match TRBD2. Germline V gives CDR1 DFQATT, CDR2 SNEGSKA (reference sequence). The ends lost 0 bases at V and 1 base at J; junction bases unmatched: 5. The CDR3 totals 16 residues.

This clonotype was counted ten times or more. The V call is TRBV3-1, the J call TRBJ2-1, with 10 bases that match TRBD2. The CDR3 sequence is 15 residues long. V lost 5 bases, J lost 2 bases, and 3 bases stayed unmatched. Germline CDR1 is LGHDT and CDR2 is YNNKEL (reference sequence). The CDR3 DNA reads as TGTGCCAGCAGCTCCGGACTAGCGGCCTACAATGAGCAGTTCTTC. This translates into CASSSGLAAYNEQFF.

This clonotype was found many times. The chain is built from TRBV28 and TRBJ1-1; D possibly corresponds to TRBD1 (6 bases). This CDR3 region has 14 residues. CDR1 is MDHEN, CDR2 SYDVKM, per germline. Trimming shortened V by 6 bases and J by 5 bases, and 16 bases separated the two germline ends. The CDR3 here is CASRPNREVTEAFF. The CDR3 region has the DNA TGTGCCAGCAGACCCAACAGGGAAGTGACTGAAGCTTTCTTT.

This clonotype has more than one count but fewer than ten. V usage is TRBV12-3 or TRBV12-4 and J usage is TRBJ2-2, with TRBD2 matching 8 bases. J was trimmed by 7 bases and V by 5 bases; bases with no gene match: 6. The CDR3 length is 14 residues. DNA of the CDR3: TGTGCCAGCAGTCAAGCGGGGGCCGGCGGGGAGCTGTTTTTT. This encodes CASSQAGAGGELFF.

There are many counts of this clonotype. CDR3 amino acids: CSASIQPYEQYF. The CDR3 coding sequence is TGCAGTGCTAGTATCCAGCCCTACGAGCAGTACTTC. The J gene is TRBJ2-7, the V gene TRBV20-1; D is undetermined. Germline CDR1 reads DFQATT; CDR2 reads SNEGSKA (reference sequence). The CDR3 extends over 12 amino acids. Trimming took off 3 bases at V and 2 bases at J, with 8 bases between the two ends.

A note on this clonotype: One junction end disagrees with the germline gene, perhaps due to a read error. The J gene is TRBJ2-1, the V gene TRBV6-2 or TRBV6-3, with TRBD2 identical over 13 bases. Germline V gene data show CDR1 as MNHEY and CDR2 as SVGEGT. The CDR3 is made up of 12 amino acids. CDR3 nucleotides: TGTGCCAGCAGTCCCGGGACTAGCGGGACCATCTTC. It specifies CASSPGTSGTIF.

This clonotype was counted at least ten times. This chain joins TRBV14 and TRBJ1-2; weak D call: TRBD1 (5 bases). Germline V gene lookup returns CDR1 SGHDN and CDR2 FVKESK. Trimming took 3 bases from V and 8 from J, leaving 13 bases between them. The CDR3 runs to 13 residues. CDR3 protein: CASSQLDRSGYTF. CDR3 DNA sequence: TGTGCCAGCAGCCAGCTAGACAGAAGCGGCTACACCTTC.

This chain links TRBV7-2 with TRBJ2-4, with TRBD1 as a possible D gene (7 bases). Trimming removed 5 bases from V and 8 bases from J, with 16 bases in between. Germline V CDR1 and CDR2: SGHTA, FQGNSA. CDR3 length: 14 amino acids. CDR3 DNA sequence: TGTGCCAGCAGCCCAAGGTCCAGGGGGGACATTCAGTACTTC. Its translation is CASSPRSRGDIQYF.

This clonotype was recorded at least ten times. The rearrangement joins TRBV20-1 to TRBJ2-1; 7 nucleotides agree with TRBD2. The trim removed 1 base at V and 7 bases at J, leaving 16 bases unmatched. Germline lookup yields CDR1 DFQATT and CDR2 SNEGSKA (reference sequence). This CDR3 comprises 17 residues. In DNA, the CDR3 is TGCAGTGCTAGAGGAATTTTGGCTAGCGGAGGCGCTAATGAGCAGTTCTTC. Protein sequence: CSARGILASGGANEQFF.

This clonotype occurred a few times. This rearrangement joins TRBV6-1 to TRBJ1-4, with 7 positions matching TRBD1. The CDR3 has 17 residues. Trimming took 6 bases from V and 7 from J; bases not matched to a gene: 17. Germline V gene data show CDR1 as MNHNS and CDR2 as SASEGT. The CDR3 region has the DNA TGTGCCAGCAGATTCCCTGCTGGACAGGTGGAGGGTGAAAAACTGTTTTTT. It codes for CASRFPAGQVEGEKLFF.

This clonotype came up many times. This sequence joins TRBV10-3 and TRBJ2-3; D is possibly TRBD1 or TRBD2 (5 bases each). This CDR3 is 12 amino acids long. Between the trimmed V and J ends, which lost 9 bases and 2 bases, there was a span of 9 bases. Germline CDR1 ENHRY, CDR2 SYGVKD. CDR3 in amino acids: CAIGESTDTQYF. DNA for the CDR3: TGTGCCATAGGGGAGTCCACAGATACGCAGTATTTT.

In its sample, this clonotype was seen many times. This rearrangement joins TRBV9 to TRBJ1-2; 8 positions agree with TRBD1. CDR1 is SGDLS, CDR2 YYNGEE, per germline. V gave up 0 bases and J gave up 4 bases; unmatched junction bases: 5. The CDR3 is 15 amino acids. The CDR3 bases are TGTGCCAGCAGCGTAGAGCCACAGGGGGGCTATGGCTACACCTTC. Amino acids: CASSVEPQGGYGYTF.

In its sample, this clonotype was seen a few times. V usage is TRBV7-4 and J usage is TRBJ1-1; no definite D call. The CDR3 sequence is 14 residues long. V was pared by 1 base and J by 9 bases, with 15 bases between. Per germline, CDR1 SGHVT and CDR2 SQSDAQ. The CDR3 nucleotides read TGTGCCAGCAGCTTAGTAGTTTGGCAAAAAAAAGCTTTCTTT. Protein: CASSLVVWQKKAFF.

The rearrangement joins TRBV10-3 to TRBJ2-7; D unresolved. The CDR3 contains 14 residues. Trimming removed 2 bases from V and 3 bases from J, with 11 bases in between. Germline V gene data show CDR1 as ENHRY and CDR2 as SYGVKD. The CDR3: CAISEALGNYEQYF. CDR3 DNA: TGTGCCATCAGTGAGGCCCTCGGTAACTACGAGCAGTACTTC.

This clonotype was seen repeatedly, ten times or more. The genes are TRBV7-9 and TRBJ1-4; D unresolved. Trimming took 5 bases from V and 0 from J, leaving 10 bases between them. This CDR3 comprises 15 residues. Per the germline V gene, CDR1 is SEHNR and CDR2 is FQNEAQ (reference sequence). The CDR3 region has the DNA TGTGCCAGCAGCCAAATTGGAGCAACTAATGAAAAACTGTTTTTT. Its protein is CASSQIGATNEKLFF.

The chain joins TRBV24-1 to TRBJ2-1; TRBD2 matches at 12 bases. CDR1 KGHDR and CDR2 SFDVKD come from the germline V gene. This CDR3 spans 16 amino acids. Trimming at V came to 1 base and at J to 12 bases, leaving 9 bases not matched to a gene. CDR3 region: CATSDLASGRGLRQFF. For the CDR3, the DNA is TGTGCCACCAGTGATTTAGCTAGCGGGAGGGGGTTAAGGCAGTTCTTC.

V is TRBV7-9 and J is TRBJ1-2; D remains ambiguous. Between the trimmed V and J ends, which lost 1 base and 7 bases, there was a span of 4 bases. Germline V CDR1 and CDR2: SEHNR, FQNEAQ (reference sequence). This CDR3 has 11 residues. The CDR3 here is CASSLEFGYTF. The CDR3 region has the DNA TGTGCCAGCAGCTTAGAATTTGGCTACACCTTC.

Ten or more counts support this clonotype. J is TRBJ2-1 and V is TRBV20-1; 10 bases are a match to TRBD1. J gave up 7 bases and V 3 bases, and 6 bases lay outside the gene matches. The CDR3 is 14 amino acids. Germline V gene lookup returns CDR1 DFQATT and CDR2 SNEGSKA (reference sequence). The CDR3 is CSASDRGRINEQFF. For the CDR3, the DNA is TGCAGTGCTAGTGACAGGGGGCGTATAAATGAGCAGTTCTTC.

This clonotype was detected many times. The V and J genes are TRBV12-3 or TRBV12-4 and TRBJ2-1; 7 bases fit TRBD1. J was trimmed by 6 bases and V by 3 bases; bases with no gene match: 2. The CDR3 contains 13 residues. The CDR3 region has the DNA TGTGCCAGCAGTTTGTCAGGGGGCAATGAGCAGTTCTTC. It translates to CASSLSGGNEQFF.

The sample holds many counts of this clonotype. The V gene is TRBV6-2 or TRBV6-3, the J gene TRBJ1-1, with 7 bases fitting TRBD1. The CDR3 runs to 13 residues. The germline V gene has CDR1 MNHEY and CDR2 SVGEGT. Trimming cost V 5 bases and J 5 bases; bases outside gene matches: 5. The CDR3 region has the DNA TGTGCCAGCAGTCCGACAGGGAGGACTGAAGCTTTCTTT. This sequence encodes CASSPTGRTEAFF.